The source of this TCR beta chain is a study of identical twins. Study-wide findings and caveats: Carriage of fewer insertions was seen in abundant cord blood beta clonotypes, whereas memory repertoires showed none. The study drew conclusions from cross-sectional statistical analysis, not from following the same donors.

Everyone who donated was a healthy Caucasian. TCRdb re-called the 5' RACE reads with MiXCR, one entry per CDR3 protein. The sample includes about 920,000 distinct CDR3 sequences, roughly an eighth of them seen just once. V was shortened by 6 bases and J by 0 bases, with 11 bases between the two germline ends. Germline lookup yields CDR1 MNHNS and CDR2 SASEGT. The CDR3 is 15 residues long. A note on this clonotype: The antigen remains unidentified.

The data were also submitted as part of a second study, on yellow fever vaccine responses in identical twins. This second report adds: The T cell response to vaccination in identical twins was reportedly partly convergent and partly personalized.

Material: PBMCs. This TCR was recovered from a woman under 30 in good health. V gene TRBV6-1 combines with J gene TRBJ2-2; D may be TRBD1 (6 bases). This chain's CDR3 is CASRTGTTNTGELFF. CDR3 DNA: TGTGCCAGCAGGACCGGGACAACGAACACCGGGGAGCTGTTTTTT.